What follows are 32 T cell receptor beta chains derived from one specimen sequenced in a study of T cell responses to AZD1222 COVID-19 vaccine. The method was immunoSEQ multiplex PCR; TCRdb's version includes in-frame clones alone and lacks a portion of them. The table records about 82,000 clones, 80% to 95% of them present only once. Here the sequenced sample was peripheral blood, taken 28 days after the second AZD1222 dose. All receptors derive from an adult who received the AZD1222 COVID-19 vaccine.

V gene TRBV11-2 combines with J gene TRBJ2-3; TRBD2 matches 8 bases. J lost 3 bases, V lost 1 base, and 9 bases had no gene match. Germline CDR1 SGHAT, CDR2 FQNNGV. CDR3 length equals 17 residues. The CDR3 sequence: CASSLGVLAGTTDTQYF. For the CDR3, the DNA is TGTGCCAGCAGCTTAGGTGTTCTAGCGGGTACTACAGATACGCAGTATTTT.

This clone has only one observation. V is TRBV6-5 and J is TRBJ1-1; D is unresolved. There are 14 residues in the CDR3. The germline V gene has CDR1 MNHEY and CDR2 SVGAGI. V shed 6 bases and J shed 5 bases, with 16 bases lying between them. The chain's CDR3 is CASSLAGRETEAFF. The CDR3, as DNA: TGTGCCAGCAGCTTGGCAGGTCGGGAAACTGAAGCTTTCTTT.

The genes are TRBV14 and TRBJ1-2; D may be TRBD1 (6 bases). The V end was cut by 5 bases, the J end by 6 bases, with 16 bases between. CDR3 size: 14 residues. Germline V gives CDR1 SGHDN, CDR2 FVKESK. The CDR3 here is CASSEQGSWHGYTF. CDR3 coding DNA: TGTGCCAGCAGCGAGCAGGGGAGTTGGCATGGCTACACCTTC.

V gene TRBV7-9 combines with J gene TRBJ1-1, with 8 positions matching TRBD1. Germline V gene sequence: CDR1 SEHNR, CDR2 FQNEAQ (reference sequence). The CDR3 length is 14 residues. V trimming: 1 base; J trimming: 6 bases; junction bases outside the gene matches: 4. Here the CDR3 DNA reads TGTGCCAGCAGCTTAGGACAGGGGCGGGCTGAAGCTTTCTTT. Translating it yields CASSLGQGRAEAFF.

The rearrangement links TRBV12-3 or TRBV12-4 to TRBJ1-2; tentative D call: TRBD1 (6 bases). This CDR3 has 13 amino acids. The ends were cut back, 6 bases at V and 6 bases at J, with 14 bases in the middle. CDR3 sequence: CASSSDSEHGYTF. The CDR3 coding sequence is TGTGCCAGCAGCTCGGACAGCGAACATGGCTACACCTTC.

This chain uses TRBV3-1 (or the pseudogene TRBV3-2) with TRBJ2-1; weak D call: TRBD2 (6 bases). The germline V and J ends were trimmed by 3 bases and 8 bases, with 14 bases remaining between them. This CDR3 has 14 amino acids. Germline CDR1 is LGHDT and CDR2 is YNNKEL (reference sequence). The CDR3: CASSHLREVDEQFF. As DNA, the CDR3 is TGTGCCAGCAGCCATCTAAGGGAGGTGGATGAGCAGTTCTTC.

DNA of the CDR3: TGTGCCTGGACAGAGAACACCGGGGAGCTGTTTTTT. Its translation: CAWTENTGELFF. The chain couples TRBV30 to TRBJ2-2; D ambiguous. V was trimmed by 4 bases and J by 1 base, leaving 4 bases between them. CDR3 length: 12 residues. The germline gives CDR1 GTSNPN, CDR2 SVGIG (reference sequence).

This CDR3 reads CASSTGNYGYTF. The CDR3 DNA reads as TGTGCCAGCAGCACCGGGAACTATGGCTACACCTTC. The chain links TRBV12-3 or TRBV12-4 to TRBJ1-2; D is unclear. Trimming took off 6 bases at V and 2 bases at J, with 7 bases between the two ends. The CDR3 is made up of 12 amino acids.

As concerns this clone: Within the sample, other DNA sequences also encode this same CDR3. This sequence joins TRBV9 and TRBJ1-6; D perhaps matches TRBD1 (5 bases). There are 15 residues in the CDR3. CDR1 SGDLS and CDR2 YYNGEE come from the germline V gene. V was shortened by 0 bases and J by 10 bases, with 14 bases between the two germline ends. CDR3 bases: TGTGCCAGCAGCGTAGAGGGTACGGGGGTATCACCCCTCCACTTT. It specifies CASSVEGTGVSPLHF.

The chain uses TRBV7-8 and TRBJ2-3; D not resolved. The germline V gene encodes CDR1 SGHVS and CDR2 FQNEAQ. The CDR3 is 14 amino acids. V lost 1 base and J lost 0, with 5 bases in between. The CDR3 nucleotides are TGTGCCAGCAGCTTAGTAGACAGCACAGATACGCAGTATTTT. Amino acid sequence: CASSLVDSTDTQYF.

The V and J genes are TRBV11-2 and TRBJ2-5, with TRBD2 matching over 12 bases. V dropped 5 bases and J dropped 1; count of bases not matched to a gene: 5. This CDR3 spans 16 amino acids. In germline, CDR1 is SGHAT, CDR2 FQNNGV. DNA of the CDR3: TGTGCCAGCAGCCGCCCGACTAGCGGGGGCCAAGAGACCCAGTACTTC. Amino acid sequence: CASSRPTSGGQETQYF. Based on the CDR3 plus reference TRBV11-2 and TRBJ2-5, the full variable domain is EAGVAQSPRYKIIEKRQSVAFWCNPISGHATLYWYQQILGQGPKLLIQFQNNGVVDDSQLPKDRFSAERLKGVDSTLKIQPAKLEDSAVYLCASSRPTSGGQETQYFGPGTRLLVL.

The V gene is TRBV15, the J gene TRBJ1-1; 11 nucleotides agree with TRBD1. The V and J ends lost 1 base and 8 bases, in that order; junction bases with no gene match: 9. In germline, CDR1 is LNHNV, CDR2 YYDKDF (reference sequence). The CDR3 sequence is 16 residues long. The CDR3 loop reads CATSRGVDRGQAEAFF. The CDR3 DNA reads TGTGCCACCAGCAGAGGAGTGGACAGGGGGCAGGCCGAAGCTTTCTTT.

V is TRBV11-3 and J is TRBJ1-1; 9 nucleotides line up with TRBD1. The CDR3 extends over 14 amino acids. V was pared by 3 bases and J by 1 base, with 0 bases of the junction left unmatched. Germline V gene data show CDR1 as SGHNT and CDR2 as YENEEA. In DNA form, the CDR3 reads TGTGCCAGCAGCTTGGGACAGGGGAACACTGAAGCTTTCTTT. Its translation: CASSLGQGNTEAFF.

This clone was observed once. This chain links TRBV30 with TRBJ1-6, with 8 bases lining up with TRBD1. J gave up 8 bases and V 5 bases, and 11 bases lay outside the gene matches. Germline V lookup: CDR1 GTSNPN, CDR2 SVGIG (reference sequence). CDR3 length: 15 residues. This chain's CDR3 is CAWGGQDPMYSPLHF. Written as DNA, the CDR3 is TGTGCCTGGGGGGGACAGGACCCCATGTATTCACCCCTCCACTTT.

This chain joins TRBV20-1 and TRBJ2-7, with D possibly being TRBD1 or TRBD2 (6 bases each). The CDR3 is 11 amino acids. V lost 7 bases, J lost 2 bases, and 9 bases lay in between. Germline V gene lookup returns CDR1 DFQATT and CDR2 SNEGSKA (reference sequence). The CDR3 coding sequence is TGCAGTGTGGAGGGGGCCTACGAGCAGTACTTC. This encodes CSVEGAYEQYF.

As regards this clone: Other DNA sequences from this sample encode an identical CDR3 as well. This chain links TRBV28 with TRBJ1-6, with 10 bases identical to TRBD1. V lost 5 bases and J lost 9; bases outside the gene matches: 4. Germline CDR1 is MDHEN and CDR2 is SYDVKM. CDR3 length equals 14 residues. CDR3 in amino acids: CASSPGTGVSPLHF. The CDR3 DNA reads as TGTGCCAGCAGTCCAGGGACAGGGGTTTCACCCCTCCACTTT.

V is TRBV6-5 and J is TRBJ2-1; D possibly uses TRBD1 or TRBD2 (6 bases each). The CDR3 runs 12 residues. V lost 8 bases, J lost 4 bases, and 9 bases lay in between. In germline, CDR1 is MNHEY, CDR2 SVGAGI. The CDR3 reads CASEGGYNEQFF. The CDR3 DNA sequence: TGTGCCAGCGAGGGGGGATACAATGAGCAGTTCTTC.

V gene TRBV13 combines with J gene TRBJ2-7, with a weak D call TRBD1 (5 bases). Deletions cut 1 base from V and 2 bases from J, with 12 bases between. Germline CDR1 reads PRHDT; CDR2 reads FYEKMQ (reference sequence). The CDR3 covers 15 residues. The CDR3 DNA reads TGTGCCAGCAGCTTAGTTGGCAGGGCCGCCTACGAGCAGTACTTC. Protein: CASSLVGRAAYEQYF.

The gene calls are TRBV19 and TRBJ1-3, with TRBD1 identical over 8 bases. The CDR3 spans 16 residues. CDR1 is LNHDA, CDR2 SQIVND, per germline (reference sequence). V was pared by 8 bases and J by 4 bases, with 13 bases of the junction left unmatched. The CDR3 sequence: CASCPGTGGSGNTIYF. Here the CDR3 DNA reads TGTGCCAGTTGTCCCGGGACAGGCGGATCAGGAAACACCATATATTTT.

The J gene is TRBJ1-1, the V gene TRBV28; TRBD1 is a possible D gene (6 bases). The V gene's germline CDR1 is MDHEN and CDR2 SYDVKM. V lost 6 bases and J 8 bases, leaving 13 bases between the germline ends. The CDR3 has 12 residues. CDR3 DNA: TGTGCCAGCAGACCTAACAGGGAGGAAGCTTTCTTT. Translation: CASRPNREEAFF.

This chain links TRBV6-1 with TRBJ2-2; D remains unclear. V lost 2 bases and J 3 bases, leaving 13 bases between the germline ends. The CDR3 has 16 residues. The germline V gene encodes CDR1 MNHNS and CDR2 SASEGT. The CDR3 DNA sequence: TGTGCCAGCAGTGAACAACCACCCCCGTACACCGGGGAGCTGTTTTTT. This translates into CASSEQPPPYTGELFF.

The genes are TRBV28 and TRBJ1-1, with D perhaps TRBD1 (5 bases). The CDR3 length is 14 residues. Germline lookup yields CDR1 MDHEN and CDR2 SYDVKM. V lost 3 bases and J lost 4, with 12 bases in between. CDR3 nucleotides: TGTGCCAGCAGTTTCGCAGGGACCCCCACTGAAGCTTTCTTT. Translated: CASSFAGTPTEAFF.

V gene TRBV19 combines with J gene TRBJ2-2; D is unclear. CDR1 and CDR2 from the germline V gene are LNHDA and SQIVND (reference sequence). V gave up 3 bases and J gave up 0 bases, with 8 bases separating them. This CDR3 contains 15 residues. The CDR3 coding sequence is TGTGCCAGTAGTATCATGAGCGCGAACACCGGGGAGCTGTTTTTT. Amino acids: CASSIMSANTGELFF. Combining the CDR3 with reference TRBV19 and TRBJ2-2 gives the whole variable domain DGGITQSPKYLFRKEGQNVTLSCEQNLNHDAMYWYRQDPGQGLRLIYYSQIVNDFQKGDIAEGYSVSREKKESFPLTVTSAQKNPTAFYLCASSIMSANTGELFFGEGSRLTVL.

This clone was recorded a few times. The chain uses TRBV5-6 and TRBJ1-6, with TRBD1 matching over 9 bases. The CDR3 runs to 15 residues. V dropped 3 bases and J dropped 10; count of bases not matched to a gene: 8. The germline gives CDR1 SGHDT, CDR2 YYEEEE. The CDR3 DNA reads TGTGCCAGCAGCTCCGGGACAGGGTGGGGGTCACCCCTCCACTTT. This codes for CASSSGTGWGSPLHF.

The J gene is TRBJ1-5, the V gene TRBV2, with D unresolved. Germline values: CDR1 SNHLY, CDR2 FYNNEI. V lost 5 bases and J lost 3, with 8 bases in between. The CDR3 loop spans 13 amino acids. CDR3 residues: CASSPENNQPQHF. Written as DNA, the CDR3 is TGTGCCAGCAGTCCAGAAAACAATCAGCCCCAGCATTTT.

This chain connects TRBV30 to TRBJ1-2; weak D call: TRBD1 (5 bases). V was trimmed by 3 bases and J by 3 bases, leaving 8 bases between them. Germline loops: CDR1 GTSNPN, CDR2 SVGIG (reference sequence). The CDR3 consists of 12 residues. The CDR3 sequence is CAWSTGYYGYTF. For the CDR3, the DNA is TGTGCCTGGAGCACAGGTTACTATGGCTACACCTTC.

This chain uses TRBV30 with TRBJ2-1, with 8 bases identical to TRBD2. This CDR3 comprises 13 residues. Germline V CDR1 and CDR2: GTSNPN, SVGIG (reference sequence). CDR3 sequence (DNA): TGTGCGGGGGGGGGACTAGTCTCCAATGAGCAGTTCTTC. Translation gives CAGGGLVSNEQFF. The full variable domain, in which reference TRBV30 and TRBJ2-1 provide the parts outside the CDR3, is SQTIHQWPATLVQPVGSPLSLECTVEGTSNPNLYWYRQAAGRGLQLLFYSVGIGQISSEVPQNLSASRPQDRQFILSSKKLLLSDSGFYLCAGGGLVSNEQFFGPGTRLTVL.

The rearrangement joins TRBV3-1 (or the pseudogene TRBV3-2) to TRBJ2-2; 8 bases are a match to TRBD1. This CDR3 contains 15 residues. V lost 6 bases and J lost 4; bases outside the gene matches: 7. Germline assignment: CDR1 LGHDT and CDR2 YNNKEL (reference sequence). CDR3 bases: TGTGCCAGCAGTACCGGGACAGGTTTCACCGGGGAGCTGTTTTTT. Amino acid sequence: CASSTGTGFTGELFF.

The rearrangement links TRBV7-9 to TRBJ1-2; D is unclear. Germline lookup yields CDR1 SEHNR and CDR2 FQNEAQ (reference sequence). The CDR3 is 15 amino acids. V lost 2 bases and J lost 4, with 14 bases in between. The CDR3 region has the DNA TGTGCCAGCAGCTTAATCAACACTCAGTCCTATGGCTACACCTTC. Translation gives CASSLINTQSYGYTF.

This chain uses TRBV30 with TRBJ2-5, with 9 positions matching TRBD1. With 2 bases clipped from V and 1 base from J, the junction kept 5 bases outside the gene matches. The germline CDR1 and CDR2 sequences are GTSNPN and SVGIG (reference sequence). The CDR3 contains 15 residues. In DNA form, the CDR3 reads TGTGCCTGGAGTCCGGGACAGGGCCGCCAAGAGACCCAGTACTTC. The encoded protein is CAWSPGQGRQETQYF.

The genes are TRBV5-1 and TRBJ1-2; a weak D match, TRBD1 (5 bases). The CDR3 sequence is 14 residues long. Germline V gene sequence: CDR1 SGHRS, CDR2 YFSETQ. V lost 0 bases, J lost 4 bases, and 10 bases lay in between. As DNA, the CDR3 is TGCGCCAGCAGCTTGGGCGTGGACATCTATGGCTACACCTTC. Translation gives CASSLGVDIYGYTF.

For the CDR3, the DNA is TGTGCCAGCAGCTTTGGACAGCATCAGCCCCAGCATTTT. Translation gives CASSFGQHQPQHF. The chain is built from TRBV7-9 and TRBJ1-5; D may be TRBD1 (6 bases). V lost 3 bases, J lost 5 bases, and 8 bases lay in between. From germline, CDR1 is SEHNR and CDR2 FQNEAQ (reference sequence). The CDR3 covers 13 residues.